This T cell receptor (beta chain) was captured by sequencing in a study of blood T cells in healthy people across ages. Broader study findings: What prevented conclusive comparison of naive and antigen-experienced cells was that PBMCs were unsorted.

Using a J-beta primer mix together with a sample-barcoded 5' primer, a second PCR was run for roughly 6 to 11 cycles. Using its own MiXCR run on the 5' RACE reads, TCRdb lists one record per CDR3 protein. This sample has 1.5 million to 2 million distinct CDR3 sequences, with about 30% found just once. This clonotype was counted many times. Its specificity is not known. Trimming at V came to 8 bases and at J to 10 bases, leaving 17 bases not matched to a gene. This CDR3 has 16 amino acids. Sequencing was carried out using blood. The TCR was taken from a woman aged 25 to 39 in good health. V usage is TRBV12-3 or TRBV12-4 and J usage is TRBJ2-1; 10 bases are shared with TRBD2. This CDR3 reads CASLQGGAGGVREQFF. The CDR3 region has the DNA TGTGCCAGCCTTCAAGGAGGAGCGGGGGGGGTGAGGGAGCAGTTCTTC.